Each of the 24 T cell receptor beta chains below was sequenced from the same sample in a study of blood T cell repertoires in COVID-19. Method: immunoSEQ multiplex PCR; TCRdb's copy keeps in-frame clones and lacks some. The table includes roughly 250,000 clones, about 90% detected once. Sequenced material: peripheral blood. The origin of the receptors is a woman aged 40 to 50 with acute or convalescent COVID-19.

As DNA, the CDR3 is TGTGCCAGTAGTATAGATCTGGATCGGGGATTTGGAAACACCATATATTTT. This codes for CASSIDLDRGFGNTIYF. The chain couples TRBV19 to TRBJ1-3, with D hard to call. The CDR3 consists of 17 residues. V was trimmed by 0 bases and J by 3 bases, leaving 15 bases between them. Germline V CDR1 and CDR2: LNHDA, SQIVND (reference sequence).

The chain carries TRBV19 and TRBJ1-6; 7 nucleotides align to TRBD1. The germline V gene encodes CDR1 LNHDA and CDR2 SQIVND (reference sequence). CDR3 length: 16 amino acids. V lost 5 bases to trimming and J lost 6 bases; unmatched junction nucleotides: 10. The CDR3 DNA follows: TGTGCCAGTAGTTCTCTTCCGGGACAGTTTAATTCACCCCTCCACTTT. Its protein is CASSSLPGQFNSPLHF.

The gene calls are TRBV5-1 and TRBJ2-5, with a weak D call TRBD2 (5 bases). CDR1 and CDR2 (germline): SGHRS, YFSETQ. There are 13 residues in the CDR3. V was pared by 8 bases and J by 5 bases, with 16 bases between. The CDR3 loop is CASTEPGRETQYF. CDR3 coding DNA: TGCGCCAGTACGGAACCGGGAAGGGAGACCCAGTACTTC.

The CDR3 DNA is TGTGCCAGCAGTAACGGGACTAGCGGGGTCGATGAGCAGTTCTTC. This codes for CASSNGTSGVDEQFF. The chain has TRBV6-4 and TRBJ2-1; 13 positions agree with TRBD2. The J segment lost 8 bases and the V segment lost 5 bases, leaving 6 bases of the junction unmatched. CDR3 length equals 15 residues. In germline, CDR1 is MRHNA, CDR2 SNTAGT.

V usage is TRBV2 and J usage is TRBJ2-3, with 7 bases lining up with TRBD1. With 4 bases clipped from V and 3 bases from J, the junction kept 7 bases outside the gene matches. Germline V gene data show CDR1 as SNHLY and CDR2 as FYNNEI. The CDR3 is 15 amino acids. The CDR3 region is CASSARGRGTDTQYF. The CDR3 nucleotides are TGTGCCAGCAGTGCGAGGGGGCGAGGGACAGATACGCAGTATTTT.

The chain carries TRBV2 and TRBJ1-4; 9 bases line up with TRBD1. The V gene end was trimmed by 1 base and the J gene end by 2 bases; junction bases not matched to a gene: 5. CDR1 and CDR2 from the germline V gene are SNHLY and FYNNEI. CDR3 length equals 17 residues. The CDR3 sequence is CASSEEGQGATNEKLFF. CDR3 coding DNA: TGTGCCAGCAGTGAAGAGGGACAGGGTGCGACTAATGAAAAACTGTTTTTT.

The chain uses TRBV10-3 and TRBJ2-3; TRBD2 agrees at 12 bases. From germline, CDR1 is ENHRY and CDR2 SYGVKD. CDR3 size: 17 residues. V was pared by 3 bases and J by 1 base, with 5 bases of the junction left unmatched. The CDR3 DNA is TGTGCCATCAGTGATCCTAGCGGGGGGGGCGGCACAGATACGCAGTATTTT. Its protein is CAISDPSGGGGTDTQYF.

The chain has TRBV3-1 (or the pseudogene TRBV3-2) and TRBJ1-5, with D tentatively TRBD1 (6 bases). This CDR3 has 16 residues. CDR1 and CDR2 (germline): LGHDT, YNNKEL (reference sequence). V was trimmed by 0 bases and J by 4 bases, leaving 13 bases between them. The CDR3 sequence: CASSQDPSRGNQPQHF. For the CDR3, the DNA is TGTGCCAGCAGCCAAGATCCTTCCAGGGGAAATCAGCCCCAGCATTTT.

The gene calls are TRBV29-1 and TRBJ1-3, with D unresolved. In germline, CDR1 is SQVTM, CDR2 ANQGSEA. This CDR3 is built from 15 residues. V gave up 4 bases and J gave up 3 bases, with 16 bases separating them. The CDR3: CSVAVRPERGNTIYF. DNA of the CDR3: TGCAGCGTTGCCGTCAGGCCGGAACGTGGAAACACCATATATTTT.

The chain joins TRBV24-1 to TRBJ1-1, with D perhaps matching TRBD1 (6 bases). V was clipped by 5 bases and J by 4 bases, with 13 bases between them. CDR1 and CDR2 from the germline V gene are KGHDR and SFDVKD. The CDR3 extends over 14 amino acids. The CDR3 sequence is CATSAQGQSTEAFF. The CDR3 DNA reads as TGTGCCACCAGTGCTCAAGGACAGTCCACTGAAGCTTTCTTT.

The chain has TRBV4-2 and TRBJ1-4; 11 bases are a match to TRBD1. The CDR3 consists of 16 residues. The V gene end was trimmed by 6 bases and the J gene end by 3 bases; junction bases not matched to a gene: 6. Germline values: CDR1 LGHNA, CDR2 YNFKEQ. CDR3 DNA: TGTGCCAGCAGATCGGGACAGGGGGAAGCTAATGAAAAACTGTTTTTT. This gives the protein CASRSGQGEANEKLFF.

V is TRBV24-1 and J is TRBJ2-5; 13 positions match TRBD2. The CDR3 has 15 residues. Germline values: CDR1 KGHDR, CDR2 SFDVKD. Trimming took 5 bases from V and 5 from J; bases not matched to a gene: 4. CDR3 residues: CATSVTSGGVETQYF. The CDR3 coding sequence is TGTGCCACCAGTGTAACTAGCGGGGGGGTGGAGACCCAGTACTTC.

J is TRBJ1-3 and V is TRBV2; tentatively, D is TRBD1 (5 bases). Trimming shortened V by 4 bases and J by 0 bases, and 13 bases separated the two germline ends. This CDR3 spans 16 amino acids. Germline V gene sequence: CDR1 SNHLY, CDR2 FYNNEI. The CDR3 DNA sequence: TGTGCCAGCAGTGCCCAGGGCCCGAGCTCTGGAAACACCATATATTTT. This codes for CASSAQGPSSGNTIYF.

The CDR3 DNA reads as TGTGCCTGGAGTCGACTGGGAGGGGTGTCCACAGATACGCAGTATTTT. Translated: CAWSRLGGVSTDTQYF. The genes are TRBV30 and TRBJ2-3; 7 nucleotides align to TRBD2. The CDR3 runs to 16 residues. With V trimmed by 2 bases and J by 2 bases, 10 bases remained unmatched. Germline V gene sequence: CDR1 GTSNPN, CDR2 SVGIG (reference sequence).

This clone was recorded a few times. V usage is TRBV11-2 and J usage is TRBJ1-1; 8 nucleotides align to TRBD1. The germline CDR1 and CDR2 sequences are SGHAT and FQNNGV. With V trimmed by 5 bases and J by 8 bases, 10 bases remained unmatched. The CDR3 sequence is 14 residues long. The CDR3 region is CASSPSTGTGEAFF. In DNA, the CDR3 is TGTGCCAGCAGCCCTAGTACCGGGACAGGAGAAGCTTTCTTT.

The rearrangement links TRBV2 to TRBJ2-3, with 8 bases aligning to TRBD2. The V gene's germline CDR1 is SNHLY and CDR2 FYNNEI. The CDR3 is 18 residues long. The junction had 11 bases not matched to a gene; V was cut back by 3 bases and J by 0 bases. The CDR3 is CASSDNPELAASTDTQYF. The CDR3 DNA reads TGTGCCAGCAGTGATAATCCGGAACTAGCGGCTAGCACAGATACGCAGTATTTT.

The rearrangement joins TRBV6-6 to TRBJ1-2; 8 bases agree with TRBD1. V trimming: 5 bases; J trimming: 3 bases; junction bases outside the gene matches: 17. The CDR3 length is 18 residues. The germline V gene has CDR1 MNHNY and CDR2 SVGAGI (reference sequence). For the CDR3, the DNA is TGTGCCAGCAGTCCCATACCGGGACAGGCCCGAGAAGACTATGGCTACACCTTC. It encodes CASSPIPGQAREDYGYTF.

The CDR3 DNA reads TGTGCCAGCAGCTTAATCCAGGGGGGCTACACCTTC. Translating it yields CASSLIQGGYTF. The rearrangement links TRBV5-4 to TRBJ1-2; tentatively, D is TRBD1 (6 bases). Germline V gene sequence: CDR1 SGHNT, CDR2 YYREEE (reference sequence). Trimming took 2 bases from V and 8 from J, leaving 10 bases between them. This CDR3 comprises 12 residues.

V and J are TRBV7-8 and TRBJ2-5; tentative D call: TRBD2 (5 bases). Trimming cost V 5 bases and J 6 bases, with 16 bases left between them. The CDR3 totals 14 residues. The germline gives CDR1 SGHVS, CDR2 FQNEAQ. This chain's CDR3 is CASSPSGLGKTQYF. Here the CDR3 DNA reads TGTGCCAGCAGCCCTTCCGGACTTGGGAAGACCCAGTACTTC.

CDR3 DNA sequence: TGTGCCAGCAGTCTTAGACAGATACACGGCTACACCTTC. Its protein product is CASSLRQIHGYTF. This rearrangement joins TRBV2 to TRBJ1-2; perhaps TRBD1 as D (5 bases). Trimming removed 5 bases from V and 8 bases from J, with 15 bases in between. The CDR3 extends over 13 amino acids. The germline CDR1 and CDR2 sequences are SNHLY and FYNNEI. The complete variable domain, with remaining parts taken from reference TRBV2 and TRBJ1-2, reads EPEVTQTPSHQVTQMGQEVILRCVPISNHLYFYWYRQILGQKVEFLVSFYNNEISEKSEIFDDQFSVERPDGSNFTLKIRSTKLEDSAMYFCASSLRQIHGYTFGSGTRLTVV.

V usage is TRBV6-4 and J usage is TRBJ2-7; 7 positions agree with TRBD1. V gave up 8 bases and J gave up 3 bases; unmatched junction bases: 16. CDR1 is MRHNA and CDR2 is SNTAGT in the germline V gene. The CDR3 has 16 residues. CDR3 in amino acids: CASPIGTAWIHYEQYV. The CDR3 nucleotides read TGTGCCAGCCCTATTGGGACAGCTTGGATACACTACGAGCAGTACGTC.

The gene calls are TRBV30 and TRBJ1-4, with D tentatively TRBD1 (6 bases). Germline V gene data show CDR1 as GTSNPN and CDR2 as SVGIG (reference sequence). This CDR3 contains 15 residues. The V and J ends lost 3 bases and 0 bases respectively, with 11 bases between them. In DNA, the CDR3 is TGTGCCTGGAGCTTCGGGACATCAACTAATGAAAAACTGTTTTTT. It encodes CAWSFGTSTNEKLFF.

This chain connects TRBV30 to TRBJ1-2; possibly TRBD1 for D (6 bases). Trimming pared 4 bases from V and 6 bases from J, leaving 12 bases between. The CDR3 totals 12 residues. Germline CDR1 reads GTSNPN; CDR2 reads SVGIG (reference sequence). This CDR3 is CAWMGTLDGYTF. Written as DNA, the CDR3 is TGTGCCTGGATGGGGACACTGGATGGCTACACCTTC.

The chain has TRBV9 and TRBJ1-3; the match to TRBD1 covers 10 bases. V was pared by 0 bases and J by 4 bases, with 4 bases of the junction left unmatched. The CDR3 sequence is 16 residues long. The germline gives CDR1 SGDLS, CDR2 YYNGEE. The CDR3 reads CASSVAGTGEGNTIYF. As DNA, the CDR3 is TGTGCCAGCAGCGTAGCCGGGACAGGGGAAGGAAACACCATATATTTT. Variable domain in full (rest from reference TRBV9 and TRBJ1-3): DSGVTQTPKHLITATGQRVTLRCSPRSGDLSVYWYQQSLDQGLQFLIQYYNGEERAKGNILERFSAQQFPDLHSELNLSSLELGDSALYFCASSVAGTGEGNTIYFGEGSWLTVV.